Following are 9 T cell receptor beta chains from one sample sequenced in a study of OX40 agonist ivuxolimab in advanced cancers. The repertoire was sequenced with immunoSEQ multiplex PCR; TCRdb's copy has only in-frame clones and lacks some. Here the sample spans 45,000 to 70,000 clones, around nine tenths being singletons. Source: CD4+ or CD8+ T cells sorted from blood, taken in a trial of the OX40 agonist ivuxolimab. The source is an adult with an advanced solid tumor such as melanoma, head and neck, liver or kidney cancer.

The chain is built from TRBV9 and TRBJ2-1; no definite D call. With 4 bases removed from V and 7 bases from J, the gap between germline ends came to 12 bases. This CDR3 is 13 amino acids long. Germline V gives CDR1 SGDLS, CDR2 YYNGEE. CDR3 sequence reads: CASSPSLSNEQFF. The DNA of the CDR3 is TGTGCCAGCAGCCCATCGCTCTCGAATGAGCAGTTCTTC.

A single count supports this clone. The chain joins TRBV30 to TRBJ1-5; 8 nucleotides line up with TRBD1. The CDR3 has 16 residues. Unmatched junction bases numbered 9, after V lost 3 bases and J lost 2 bases. The V gene's germline CDR1 is GTSNPN and CDR2 SVGIG (reference sequence). The CDR3 region has the DNA TGTGCCTGGAGCCCCAGGACAGGGAGAGGCAATCAGCCCCAGCATTTT. Translating gives CAWSPRTGRGNQPQHF.

The chain joins TRBV5-1 to TRBJ2-2; 7 nucleotides agree with TRBD1. CDR3 length: 14 residues. Unmatched junction bases numbered 6, after V lost 4 bases and J lost 6 bases. Germline loops: CDR1 SGHRS, CDR2 YFSETQ. The CDR3 reads CASSMAQGAGELFF. CDR3 nucleotide sequence: TGCGCCAGCAGCATGGCTCAGGGGGCCGGGGAGCTGTTTTTT.

The rearrangement links TRBV5-4 to TRBJ2-1; weak D call: TRBD1 (5 bases). Per the germline V gene, CDR1 is SGHNT and CDR2 is YYREEE (reference sequence). V was trimmed by 4 bases and J by 4 bases, leaving 18 bases between them. This CDR3 is 16 amino acids long. The CDR3 spells CASSREMSRTYNEQFF. The DNA of the CDR3 is TGTGCCAGCAGCCGTGAGATGAGCCGGACATACAATGAGCAGTTCTTC.

This chain joins TRBV5-1 and TRBJ1-5; D perhaps matches TRBD1 (5 bases). Per germline, CDR1 SGHRS and CDR2 YFSETQ. The V end lost 0 bases, the J end lost 4 bases, and 11 bases lay between the germline ends. This CDR3 spans 15 amino acids. The CDR3 region is CASSLGGAFNQPQHF. DNA for the CDR3: TGCGCCAGCAGCTTGGGTGGGGCGTTTAATCAGCCCCAGCATTTT.

V is TRBV2 and J is TRBJ1-5; D perhaps matches TRBD1 (5 bases). Germline V gives CDR1 SNHLY, CDR2 FYNNEI. The CDR3 covers 15 residues. V was shortened by 4 bases and J by 1 base, with 11 bases between the two germline ends. CDR3 DNA: TGTGCCAGCAGTGTCCTCAAGGGGAGCAATCAGCCCCAGCATTTT. This codes for CASSVLKGSNQPQHF. Full variable domain (rest looked up from reference TRBV2 and TRBJ1-5): EPEVTQTPSHQVTQMGQEVILRCVPISNHLYFYWYRQILGQKVEFLVSFYNNEISEKSEIFDDQFSVERPDGSNFTLKIRSTKLEDSAMYFCASSVLKGSNQPQHFGDGTRLSIL.

This clone showed up just a few times. The junction departs from the called germline gene at one end, perhaps through a read error. The chain couples TRBV7-7 to TRBJ2-2; 8 positions match TRBD2. The CDR3 is 15 amino acids. Germline CDR1 reads SSHAT; CDR2 reads FNYEAQ (reference sequence). The CDR3 is CASSRTSGNTGELFF. For the CDR3, the DNA is TGTGCTAGCAGCCGAACTAGCGGGAACACCGGGGAGCTGTTTTTT. Full variable domain (missing parts from reference TRBV7-7 and TRBJ2-2): GAGVSQSPRYKVTKRGQDVTLRCDPISSHATLYWYQQALGQGPEFLTYFNYEAQPDKSGLPSDRFSAERPEGSISTLTIQRTEQRDSAMYRCASSRTSGNTGELFFGEGSRLTVL.

J is TRBJ1-1 and V is TRBV30; 9 nucleotides match TRBD1. This CDR3 contains 14 residues. V lost 4 bases to trimming and J lost 4 bases; unmatched junction nucleotides: 7. CDR1 is GTSNPN and CDR2 is SVGIG in the germline V gene (reference sequence). The CDR3 is CAWTQQGAITEAFF. CDR3 coding DNA: TGTGCCTGGACTCAACAGGGGGCTATCACTGAAGCTTTCTTT.

The genes are TRBV19 and TRBJ2-4, with D uncertain. The V end was cut by 6 bases, the J end by 3 bases, with 6 bases between. This CDR3 contains 12 residues. Germline CDR1 and CDR2: LNHDA and SQIVND (reference sequence). CDR3 residues: CASSFDKNIQYF. The CDR3 region has the DNA TGTGCCAGTAGCTTCGACAAAAACATTCAGTACTTC.